Listed below are T cell receptor beta chains from one sample, sequenced in a study of blood T cell repertoires in COVID-19. The protocol was immunoSEQ multiplex PCR, while the TCRdb copy is restricted to in-frame clones and leaves out a portion. The table lists roughly 150,000 clones, approximately 90% of them singletons, with more than 2% in the top ten. Specimen: peripheral blood. All receptors come from a man between 50 and 59 years old who had recovered from COVID-19. The CDR3 runs from the conserved cysteine through the conserved F or W. D genes are given only for firm matches. Clone size appears in some rows only: once, few, many, or a class for an expanded clone.

v_gene	abundance	j_gene	d_gene	CDR3aa	CDR3nt
TRBV29-1	.	TRBJ1-2	TRBD1	CSVVGQGTNYGYTF	TGCAGCGTCGTAGGACAGGGAACTAACTATGGCTACACCTTC
TRBV19	.	TRBJ2-1	TRBD2	CASSSHGRRSYNEQFF	TGTGCCAGTAGTTCCCACGGGAGGCGGTCCTACAATGAGCAGTTCTTC
TRBV19	.	TRBJ2-7	.	CASSIATGNYEQYF	TGTGCCAGTAGTATAGCGACAGGAAACTACGAGCAGTACTTC
TRBV6-5	.	TRBJ2-7	TRBD2	CASSSPGGSTYEQYF	TGTGCCAGCAGTAGCCCCGGGGGGTCCACCTACGAGCAGTACTTC
TRBV7-8	.	TRBJ2-6	.	CASSPEVWLARSGANVLTF	TGTGCCAGCAGCCCCGAGGTTTGGCTAGCAAGGTCTGGGGCCAACGTCCTGACTTTC
TRBV9	.	TRBJ2-2	TRBD1	CASSSRAGGGTGELFF	TGTGCCAGCAGCTCCCGGGCAGGGGGCGGCACCGGGGAGCTGTTTTTT
TRBV6-1	.	TRBJ1-1	.	CASSDIGVNTEAFF	TGTGCCAGCAGTGATATAGGGGTGAACACTGAAGCTTTCTTT
TRBV9	once	TRBJ2-2	.	CASSVGNSNGELFF	TGTGCCAGCAGCGTAGGAAACAGCAACGGGGAGCTGTTTTTT
TRBV3-1/TRBV3-2	once	TRBJ1-1	TRBD1	CASSQFSGGDPAFF	TGTGCCAGCAGCCAATTTTCAGGGGGCGACCCAGCTTTCTTT
TRBV5-1	.	TRBJ2-1	.	CASSLQGQGNEQFF	TGCGCCAGCAGCTTGCAGGGGCAGGGAAATGAGCAGTTCTTC
TRBV7-3	once	TRBJ1-1	.	CASSLSGGTEAFF	TGTGCCAGCAGCTTATCCGGGGGCACTGAAGCTTTCTTT
TRBV2	.	TRBJ1-2	TRBD1	CASTRTGLKGYTF	TGTGCCAGCACCCGGACAGGATTGAAGGGCTACACCTTC
TRBV25-1	.	TRBJ2-7	TRBD2	CASSGGLVSNEQYF	TGTGCCAGCAGTGGGGGACTAGTCTCAAACGAGCAGTACTTC
TRBV6-5	once	TRBJ1-2	TRBD1	CASSSSGGPGYTF	TGTGCCAGCAGTTCTTCAGGGGGACCTGGCTACACCTTC
TRBV15	.	TRBJ2-3	TRBD2	CATSSPLGAGGTDTQYF	TGTGCCACCAGCAGCCCCCTCGGGGCGGGGGGCACAGATACGCAGTATTTT
TRBV5-1	.	TRBJ2-5	TRBD1	CASSLEQGEETQYF	TGCGCCAGCAGCTTGGAACAGGGGGAAGAGACCCAGTACTTC
TRBV3-1/TRBV3-2	.	TRBJ2-7	TRBD2	CASSWTSGRAQEQYF	TGTGCCAGCAGCTGGACTAGCGGGAGGGCCCAAGAGCAGTACTTC